Below are 19 T cell receptor beta chains sequenced from a single sample in a study of control samples from healthy donors and cancer patients. Repertoires were generated with immunoSEQ multiplex PCR, while TCRdb's copy carries only in-frame clones and drops some. The sample has about 85,000 clones, approximately 88% seen once; the top ten hold roughly 7.6%. Specimen: blood. The receptors were sampled from a woman aged 60-75 years in good health.

The chain combines TRBV7-2 with TRBJ2-2; tentatively, D is TRBD1 (5 bases). Trimming stripped 2 bases from V and 6 bases from J, with 7 bases between. The CDR3 covers 13 residues. Germline CDR1 reads SGHTA; CDR2 reads FQGNSA. The DNA for the CDR3 is TGTGCCAGCAGCTTATTAGGGGCCGGGGAGCTGTTTTTT. Its translation: CASSLLGAGELFF.

The CDR3 bases are TGTGCCAGCAGTGCGGGGACGACACTAATAGCCCCCGAGCAGTACTTC. Translating it yields CASSAGTTLIAPEQYF. The V gene is TRBV6-6, the J gene TRBJ2-7, with D possibly matching TRBD2 (6 bases). Trimming cost V 5 bases and J 6 bases, with 23 bases left between them. The CDR3 contains 16 residues. The germline V gene has CDR1 MNHNY and CDR2 SVGAGI (reference sequence).

V gene TRBV5-4 combines with J gene TRBJ1-6; 7 bases match TRBD1. The V gene's germline CDR1 is SGHNT and CDR2 YYREEE (reference sequence). The CDR3 totals 15 residues. V was clipped by 2 bases and J by 10 bases; unmatched bases: 9. The DNA of the CDR3 is TGTGCCAGCAGCTTAAATCGACAGGGAGGATCACCCCTCCACTTT. This encodes CASSLNRQGGSPLHF.

The rearrangement links TRBV11-3 to TRBJ2-5, with D unresolved. V dropped 4 bases and J dropped 5 bases, with 20 bases sitting between them. This CDR3 has 16 residues. The V gene's germline CDR1 is SGHNT and CDR2 YENEEA. This CDR3 is CASSSVGRNIRETQYF. The CDR3 DNA follows: TGTGCCAGCAGCTCTGTTGGACGGAACATTAGGGAGACCCAGTACTTC.

For this clone: Relative to the germline gene, one junction end is altered; a read error may explain this. This sequence joins TRBV7-2 and TRBJ2-1; 9 bases map to TRBD2. Germline CDR1 SGHTA, CDR2 FQGNSA. There are 16 residues in the CDR3. CDR3 sequence reads: CASSLAGGRANGEQFF. In DNA form, the CDR3 reads TGTGCCAGCAGCCTAGCTGGCGGGAGGGCCAATGGTGAGCAGTTCTTC.

This sequence joins TRBV28 and TRBJ2-7; TRBD1 aligns across 7 bases. This CDR3 comprises 14 residues. Germline V gene sequence: CDR1 MDHEN, CDR2 SYDVKM. V gave up 5 bases and J gave up 2 bases; unmatched junction bases: 6. CDR3 DNA: TGTGCCAGCAGTACGGTGACAGGGCCCTACGAGCAGTACTTC. It yields the protein CASSTVTGPYEQYF.

The chain links TRBV19 to TRBJ2-3, with 9 bases that match TRBD2. Germline CDR1 and CDR2: LNHDA and SQIVND (reference sequence). The V gene end was trimmed by 5 bases and the J gene end by 2 bases; junction bases not matched to a gene: 5. The CDR3 length is 15 residues. The DNA of the CDR3 is TGTGCCAGTAGTTTGCTAGCGGGGAACACAGATACGCAGTATTTT. It yields the protein CASSLLAGNTDTQYF.

This chain connects TRBV24-1 to TRBJ2-7; 8 bases are a match to TRBD1. The CDR3 has 16 amino acids. Germline V gene lookup returns CDR1 KGHDR and CDR2 SFDVKD. The V and J ends lost 0 bases and 6 bases, in that order; junction bases with no gene match: 9. CDR3 sequence: CATSDLCRGLICEQYF. In DNA form, the CDR3 reads TGTGCCACCAGTGATTTGTGCAGGGGGCTAATTTGCGAGCAGTACTTC.

The chain couples TRBV6-1 to TRBJ2-7; the D is unclear. This CDR3 has 16 amino acids. V was shortened by 2 bases and J by 5 bases, with 19 bases between the two germline ends. Germline loops: CDR1 MNHNS, CDR2 SASEGT. In DNA form, the CDR3 reads TGTGCCAGCAGTGAATTTCTTCTCGCAAACCCCGACGAGCAGTACTTC. Translated, it gives CASSEFLLANPDEQYF.

The gene calls are TRBV14 and TRBJ2-1; possibly TRBD2 for D (5 bases). Trimming removed 0 bases from V and 13 bases from J, with 13 bases in between. Germline CDR1 and CDR2: SGHDN and FVKESK. This CDR3 spans 13 amino acids. CDR3 DNA sequence: TGTGCCAGCAGCCAAGATAGGAGGATGGCCCAGTTCTTC. It specifies CASSQDRRMAQFF.

The J gene is TRBJ1-3, the V gene TRBV10-3; no clear D. Deletions cut 3 bases from V and 2 bases from J, with 11 bases between. Germline V gene lookup returns CDR1 ENHRY and CDR2 SYGVKD. This CDR3 region has 15 residues. The CDR3 loop is CAISDPSLAGNTIYF. The CDR3 DNA follows: TGTGCCATCAGTGACCCGTCTCTGGCTGGAAACACCATATATTTT.

The rearrangement uses TRBV2 and TRBJ1-6; D is undetermined. This CDR3 is built from 11 residues. The ends were cut back, 8 bases at V and 7 bases at J, with 6 bases in the middle. Germline V gene sequence: CDR1 SNHLY, CDR2 FYNNEI. The CDR3 sequence is CASHQNSPLHF. In nucleotides, the CDR3 is TGTGCCAGCCACCAAAATTCACCCCTCCACTTT.

The chain uses TRBV18 and TRBJ1-5; D may be TRBD1 (6 bases). The CDR3 totals 15 residues. V gave up 8 bases and J gave up 0 bases, with 14 bases separating them. Germline loops: CDR1 KGHSH, CDR2 LQKENI. This CDR3 reads CASAEGVDSNQPQHF. The CDR3 nucleotides read TGTGCCAGCGCCGAGGGGGTCGATAGCAATCAGCCCCAGCATTTT.

V and J are TRBV3-1 (or the pseudogene TRBV3-2) and TRBJ2-7; tentatively, D is TRBD1 or TRBD2 (6 bases each). Trimming took 4 bases from V and 0 from J, leaving 16 bases between them. The CDR3 consists of 16 residues. Germline assignment: CDR1 LGHDT and CDR2 YNNKEL (reference sequence). CDR3 residues: CASSLAGTPLSYEQYF. CDR3 DNA: TGTGCCAGCAGCCTGGCGGGGACACCCCTCTCCTACGAGCAGTACTTC.

The chain is built from TRBV6-5 and TRBJ1-2; possible D gene TRBD1, 5 bases. The CDR3 loop spans 14 amino acids. Germline assignment: CDR1 MNHEY and CDR2 SVGAGI. Trimming took 6 bases from V and 0 from J, leaving 11 bases between them. CDR3 nucleotides: TGTGCCAGCAGCCCGGGACGGGCTAACTATGGCTACACCTTC. Translating it yields CASSPGRANYGYTF.

The chain employs TRBV2 and TRBJ2-5; 9 bases fit TRBD1. The CDR3 length is 15 residues. Germline V lookup: CDR1 SNHLY, CDR2 FYNNEI. V dropped 6 bases and J dropped 2; count of bases not matched to a gene: 7. CDR3: CASRDGQGFQETQYF. CDR3 DNA: TGTGCCAGCAGGGACGGACAGGGGTTTCAAGAGACCCAGTACTTC.

CDR3 coding DNA: TGTGCCAGCAGTCCCGAGGGCGGGAGGGCCGAGCAGTACTTC. Protein sequence: CASSPEGGRAEQYF. The chain uses TRBV27 and TRBJ2-7, with 9 bases matching TRBD2. V gave up 5 bases and J gave up 6 bases; unmatched junction bases: 8. The CDR3 sequence is 14 residues long. The germline CDR1 and CDR2 sequences are MNHEY and SMNVEV (reference sequence).

V gene TRBV5-1 combines with J gene TRBJ2-1; 10 nucleotides match TRBD2. The junction had 5 bases not matched to a gene; V was cut back by 2 bases and J by 0 bases. The CDR3 length is 17 residues. Germline loops: CDR1 SGHRS, CDR2 YFSETQ. The CDR3 sequence: CASSLTSGATSYNEQFF. CDR3 DNA sequence: TGCGCCAGCAGCTTAACTAGCGGGGCCACCTCCTACAATGAGCAGTTCTTC.

The rearrangement links TRBV11-2 to TRBJ1-4; D unresolved. Trimming removed 3 bases from V and 6 bases from J, with 8 bases in between. This CDR3 has 13 amino acids. Germline V CDR1 and CDR2: SGHAT, FQNNGV. The CDR3 loop reads CASSFLTDEKLFF. Written as DNA, the CDR3 is TGTGCCAGCAGCTTTCTGACGGATGAAAAACTGTTTTTT.